The 13 T cell receptor beta chains presented below share a single source sample, sequenced in a study of blood T cell repertoires in COVID-19. Clones were sequenced by immunoSEQ multiplex PCR, and TCRdb holds only the in-frame ones, with some missing. The data show 500,000 to 600,000 clones, about 88% seen once. The specimen sequenced was peripheral blood. The receptors shown here come from a woman aged 50 to 60 with COVID-19, enrolled during active disease.

The chain uses TRBV27 and TRBJ1-1; the match to TRBD1 covers 11 bases. CDR3 length: 15 amino acids. The germline V gene encodes CDR1 MNHEY and CDR2 SMNVEV (reference sequence). Trimming took 6 bases from V and 3 from J; bases not matched to a gene: 6. The chain's CDR3 is CASRQDRGHHTEAFF. For the CDR3, the DNA is TGTGCCAGCAGACAGGACAGGGGGCATCACACTGAAGCTTTCTTT.

The gene calls are TRBV3-1 (or the pseudogene TRBV3-2) and TRBJ1-1, with D perhaps matching TRBD1 (6 bases). From germline, CDR1 is LGHDT and CDR2 YNNKEL (reference sequence). This CDR3 is built from 14 residues. The ends were cut back, 2 bases at V and 4 bases at J, with 11 bases in the middle. CDR3 in amino acids: CASSQYIGGTEAFF. The CDR3 DNA follows: TGTGCCAGCAGCCAATACATAGGGGGCACTGAAGCTTTCTTT.

This clone was seen only a few times. This rearrangement joins TRBV7-7 to TRBJ1-5; tentative D call: TRBD1 (5 bases). This CDR3 has 11 amino acids. The germline V gene has CDR1 SSHAT and CDR2 FNYEAQ (reference sequence). The CDR3 loop reads CANGGGQPQHF. For the CDR3, the DNA is TGTGCTAACGGGGGAGGGCAGCCCCAGCATTTT.

This rearrangement joins TRBV12-3 or TRBV12-4 to TRBJ2-2; D is unclear. This CDR3 has 11 residues. With 10 bases removed from V and 3 bases from J, the gap between germline ends came to 6 bases. CDR3 sequence: CAIIDTGELFF. The CDR3 coding sequence is TGTGCCATTATTGACACCGGGGAGCTGTTTTTT.

The chain has TRBV9 and TRBJ1-1; D is possibly TRBD1 (5 bases). In germline, CDR1 is SGDLS, CDR2 YYNGEE. The V end was cut by 0 bases, the J end by 1 base, with 10 bases between. The CDR3 extends over 15 amino acids. The CDR3 sequence: CASSVGPQGNTEAFF. CDR3 coding DNA: TGTGCCAGCAGCGTAGGCCCCCAGGGGAACACTGAAGCTTTCTTT.

The V gene is TRBV5-1, the J gene TRBJ2-3; TRBD1 matches at 7 bases. CDR3 size: 17 residues. The germline CDR1 and CDR2 sequences are SGHRS and YFSETQ. V dropped 4 bases and J dropped 2; count of bases not matched to a gene: 13. CDR3 loop: CASSQRVGTDPTDTQYF. In DNA, the CDR3 is TGCGCCAGCAGCCAAAGAGTTGGGACAGATCCCACAGATACGCAGTATTTT.

The V call is TRBV28, the J call TRBJ1-1, with TRBD1 identical over 8 bases. The junction had 2 bases not matched to a gene; V was cut back by 3 bases and J by 11 bases. The germline V gene encodes CDR1 MDHEN and CDR2 SYDVKM. This CDR3 is 11 amino acids long. Here the CDR3 reads CASSLGQVAFF. The CDR3 nucleotides read TGTGCCAGCAGTTTGGGACAGGTGGCTTTCTTT.

The rearrangement joins TRBV7-2 to TRBJ1-2, with TRBD1 identical over 8 bases. CDR1 SGHTA and CDR2 FQGNSA come from the germline V gene. Germline trimming cut 5 bases from V and 2 bases from J; bases unmatched to any gene: 7. The CDR3 is made up of 15 amino acids. The CDR3 DNA sequence: TGTGCCAGCAGCCCCGACAGGGGCCCCAACTATGGCTACACCTTC. The encoded protein is CASSPDRGPNYGYTF.

The rearrangement joins TRBV6-1 to TRBJ2-7; D may be TRBD1 (6 bases). Germline CDR1 reads MNHNS; CDR2 reads SASEGT. The CDR3 spans 14 residues. Trimming removed 2 bases from V and 5 bases from J, with 13 bases in between. Written as DNA, the CDR3 is TGTGCCAGCAGTGAATTGAGGGGGTCCCACGAGCAGTACTTC. This codes for CASSELRGSHEQYF.

V gene TRBV6-5 combines with J gene TRBJ1-2; the D gene is possibly TRBD1 (6 bases). The CDR3 is 15 amino acids. CDR1 is MNHEY, CDR2 SVGAGI, per germline. V lost 10 bases and J lost 0, with 18 bases in between. This CDR3 reads CAIRGHQQPNYGYTF. CDR3 sequence (DNA): TGTGCCATCCGGGGACACCAGCAGCCTAACTATGGCTACACCTTC.

The rearrangement uses TRBV6-5 and TRBJ2-2, with 9 bases matching TRBD2. Germline trimming cut 2 bases from V and 6 bases from J; bases unmatched to any gene: 4. Germline loops: CDR1 MNHEY, CDR2 SVGAGI. The CDR3 sequence is 15 residues long. CDR3 residues: CASSYVAGVPGELFF. For the CDR3, the DNA is TGTGCCAGCAGTTACGTAGCGGGGGTCCCCGGGGAGCTGTTTTTT.

A single count supports this clone. The J gene is TRBJ1-2, the V gene TRBV19; D perhaps matches TRBD1 (5 bases). V lost 6 bases and J 6 bases, leaving 14 bases between the germline ends. The CDR3 covers 13 residues. The germline CDR1 and CDR2 sequences are LNHDA and SQIVND (reference sequence). The CDR3 protein is CASSLGRGDGYTF. The CDR3 DNA reads as TGTGCCAGTAGCTTAGGGAGGGGAGATGGCTACACCTTC. Combining the CDR3 with reference TRBV19 and TRBJ1-2 gives the whole variable domain DGGITQSPKYLFRKEGQNVTLSCEQNLNHDAMYWYRQDPGQGLRLIYYSQIVNDFQKGDIAEGYSVSREKKESFPLTVTSAQKNPTAFYLCASSLGRGDGYTFGSGTRLTVV.

V gene TRBV29-1 combines with J gene TRBJ2-4; no clear D. There are 11 residues in the CDR3. V shed 4 bases and J shed 6 bases, with 7 bases lying between them. Germline assignment: CDR1 SQVTM and CDR2 ANQGSEA. CDR3: CSVGSVNIQYF. Written as DNA, the CDR3 is TGCAGCGTTGGATCAGTAAACATTCAGTACTTC.